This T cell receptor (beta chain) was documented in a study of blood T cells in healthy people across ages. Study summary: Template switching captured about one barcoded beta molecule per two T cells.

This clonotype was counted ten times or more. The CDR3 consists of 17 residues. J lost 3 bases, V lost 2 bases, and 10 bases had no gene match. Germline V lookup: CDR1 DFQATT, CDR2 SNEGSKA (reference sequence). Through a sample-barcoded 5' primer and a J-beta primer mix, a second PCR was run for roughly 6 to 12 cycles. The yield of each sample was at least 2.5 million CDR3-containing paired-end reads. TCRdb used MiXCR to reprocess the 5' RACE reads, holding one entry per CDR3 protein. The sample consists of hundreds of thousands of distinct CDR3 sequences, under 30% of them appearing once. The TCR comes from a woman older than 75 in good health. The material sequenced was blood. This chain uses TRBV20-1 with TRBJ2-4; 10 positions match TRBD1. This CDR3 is CSARKRTGGEHKNIQYF. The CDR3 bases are TGCAGTGCTAGAAAGCGGACAGGGGGAGAGCACAAAAACATTCAGTACTTC.